What follows are 32 T cell receptor beta chains derived from one specimen sequenced in a study of cytomegalovirus exposure and HLA in healthy donors. Primers: 60 Vbeta forward and 13 Jbeta reverse. Clones were sequenced by immunoSEQ multiplex PCR, and TCRdb holds only the in-frame ones, with some missing. Found here are around 180,000 clones, 65% to 75% of them singletons; the top ten hold approximately 1.5%. The sequenced material came from PBMCs. These receptors originate from a girl aged 10 to 17 in good health and CMV-seronegative.

J is TRBJ2-3 and V is TRBV30, with D possibly TRBD2 on 5 matching bases. The CDR3 extends over 12 amino acids. V shed 5 bases and J shed 5 bases, with 11 bases lying between them. Germline assignment: CDR1 GTSNPN and CDR2 SVGIG (reference sequence). CDR3 sequence reads: CAWGRRKDTQYF. CDR3 coding DNA: TGTGCCTGGGGGCGGAGGAAAGATACGCAGTATTTT.

The chain carries TRBV27 and TRBJ1-2, with no clear D. Trimming shortened V by 2 bases and J by 2 bases, and 6 bases separated the two germline ends. The V gene's germline CDR1 is MNHEY and CDR2 SMNVEV (reference sequence). The CDR3 runs 13 residues. The CDR3 DNA reads TGTGCCAGCAGTTTACGGGGAAACTATGGCTACACCTTC. This codes for CASSLRGNYGYTF.

V and J are TRBV6-6 and TRBJ1-2, with 11 bases identical to TRBD1. This CDR3 comprises 14 residues. CDR1 and CDR2 from the germline V gene are MNHNY and SVGAGI (reference sequence). Germline trimming cut 5 bases from V and 6 bases from J; bases unmatched to any gene: 5. CDR3: CASSQGQGVNGYTF. The CDR3 DNA reads TGTGCCAGCAGTCAGGGACAGGGGGTGAATGGCTACACCTTC.

The rearrangement uses TRBV28 and TRBJ2-5, with a tentative D call TRBD2 (5 bases). CDR1 and CDR2 from the germline V gene are MDHEN and SYDVKM. The CDR3 covers 15 residues. Between the trimmed V and J ends, which lost 5 bases and 4 bases, there was a span of 17 bases. This CDR3 is CASSKDFASLETQYF. The CDR3 nucleotides read TGTGCCAGCAGTAAGGATTTTGCTAGCCTAGAGACCCAGTACTTC.

This clone appeared a few times. The chain links TRBV10-3 to TRBJ2-3; 7 bases align to TRBD1. Trimming took 10 bases from V and 5 from J; bases not matched to a gene: 15. Germline V gene sequence: CDR1 ENHRY, CDR2 SYGVKD. The CDR3 is made up of 15 amino acids. The CDR3 loop is CATLGGRGGGDTQYF. CDR3 nucleotides: TGTGCCACCTTAGGGGGCCGAGGCGGAGGAGATACGCAGTATTTT.

The rearrangement uses TRBV27 and TRBJ1-5, with 7 bases matching TRBD1. With V trimmed by 5 bases and J by 0 bases, 7 bases remained unmatched. CDR1 is MNHEY and CDR2 is SMNVEV in the germline V gene (reference sequence). This CDR3 has 16 amino acids. The CDR3 protein is CASSPSTGYSNQPQHF. The CDR3 bases are TGTGCCAGCAGTCCATCGACAGGGTATAGCAATCAGCCCCAGCATTTT.

This clone appeared once. The chain is built from TRBV7-3 and TRBJ2-1; tentative D call: TRBD2 (5 bases). With 1 base removed from V and 5 bases from J, the gap between germline ends came to 9 bases. Germline V gives CDR1 SGHTA, CDR2 FQGTGA. The CDR3 spans 14 residues. The CDR3 DNA sequence: TGTGCCAGCAGCTTAATGGGGAGCGACAATGAGCAGTTCTTC. Its protein is CASSLMGSDNEQFF.

The chain links TRBV7-9 to TRBJ1-5; D ambiguous. The CDR3 is made up of 13 amino acids. The V end was cut by 1 base, the J end by 5 bases, with 6 bases between. Germline CDR1 and CDR2: SEHNR and FQNEAQ (reference sequence). The DNA for the CDR3 is TGTGCCAGCAGCTTAGTAGTCGATCAGCCCCAGCATTTT. This sequence encodes CASSLVVDQPQHF.

This rearrangement joins TRBV7-3 to TRBJ2-7; D gene unclear. With 1 base removed from V and 0 bases from J, the gap between germline ends came to 10 bases. Germline V gives CDR1 SGHTA, CDR2 FQGTGA. The CDR3 runs to 15 residues. CDR3: CASSLINTFSYEQYF. The CDR3 DNA sequence: TGTGCCAGCAGCTTAATTAACACCTTCTCCTACGAGCAGTACTTC.

The chain is built from TRBV6-6 and TRBJ2-1; no firm D call. This CDR3 has 12 amino acids. V lost 0 bases, J lost 9 bases, and 6 bases lay in between. Germline-derived CDR1 and CDR2 are MNHNY and SVGAGI (reference sequence). CDR3 DNA: TGTGCCAGCAGTTACTCGCAACTTGAGCAGTTCTTC. Its protein product is CASSYSQLEQFF.

In its sample, this clone was seen once. The J gene is TRBJ1-1, the V gene TRBV7-8; D gene ambiguous. V was cut by 5 bases and J by 0 bases, with 13 bases left in between. CDR3 length: 15 amino acids. Looked up from germline, CDR1 is SGHVS and CDR2 is FQNEAQ. CDR3 nucleotides: TGTGCCAGCAGCGCTCGGGAAGGGATGAACACTGAAGCTTTCTTT. This sequence encodes CASSAREGMNTEAFF.

This clone appeared a few times. The rearrangement links TRBV5-1 to TRBJ2-7, with 10 bases fitting TRBD1. V dropped 4 bases and J dropped 3; count of bases not matched to a gene: 19. Per the germline V gene, CDR1 is SGHRS and CDR2 is YFSETQ. The CDR3 extends over 19 amino acids. CDR3 sequence: CASSHHGTGVTRGDYEQYF. The DNA of the CDR3 is TGCGCCAGCAGCCATCACGGGACAGGGGTGACTAGAGGGGACTACGAGCAGTACTTC.

The chain combines TRBV27 with TRBJ2-1; D might be TRBD1 (6 bases). The V end was cut by 2 bases, the J end by 0 bases, with 11 bases between. Per the germline V gene, CDR1 is MNHEY and CDR2 is SMNVEV (reference sequence). The CDR3 is made up of 16 amino acids. CDR3: CASSLLGAPSYNEQFF. DNA of the CDR3: TGTGCCAGCAGTTTACTGGGGGCCCCCTCCTACAATGAGCAGTTCTTC.

V gene TRBV7-9 combines with J gene TRBJ2-5; D is perhaps TRBD1 (6 bases). The CDR3 contains 15 residues. Trimming cost V 5 bases and J 5 bases, with 18 bases left between them. CDR1 and CDR2 (germline): SEHNR, FQNEAQ (reference sequence). CDR3 amino acids: CASSPNPGQSETQYF. The CDR3 region has the DNA TGTGCCAGCAGCCCAAACCCCGGACAGTCCGAGACCCAGTACTTC.

The chain uses TRBV27 and TRBJ2-7; 7 bases line up with TRBD1. The V segment lost 5 bases and the J segment 3 bases; nucleotides outside the gene matches: 4. The CDR3 covers 13 residues. Germline loops: CDR1 MNHEY, CDR2 SMNVEV (reference sequence). CDR3 DNA sequence: TGTGCCAGCAGTGTTCAGGGGGACTACGAGCAGTACTTC. Translation: CASSVQGDYEQYF.

The genes are TRBV6-6 and TRBJ2-1; TRBD1 is a possible D gene (5 bases). The germline V and J ends were trimmed by 5 bases and 9 bases, with 17 bases remaining between them. Germline V gene lookup returns CDR1 MNHNY and CDR2 SVGAGI (reference sequence). The CDR3 is 14 amino acids. CDR3 sequence: CASSVVPQGGEQFF. In DNA, the CDR3 is TGTGCCAGCAGTGTGGTCCCCCAGGGCGGTGAGCAGTTCTTC.

The chain is built from TRBV7-9 and TRBJ1-3; 8 bases align to TRBD1. CDR3 length: 16 residues. J gave up 4 bases and V 5 bases, and 10 bases lay outside the gene matches. The germline V gene encodes CDR1 SEHNR and CDR2 FQNEAQ (reference sequence). The CDR3 protein is CASSPAQGARGNTIYF. In nucleotides, the CDR3 is TGTGCCAGCAGCCCCGCCCAGGGGGCGCGGGGAAACACCATATATTTT.

This sequence joins TRBV30 and TRBJ1-1; 10 nucleotides match TRBD1. In germline, CDR1 is GTSNPN, CDR2 SVGIG (reference sequence). J lost 3 bases, V lost 8 bases, and 6 bases had no gene match. The CDR3 is 13 amino acids. The CDR3 DNA sequence: TGTGCCCGAGGGACAGGGGTAGACACTGAAGCTTTCTTT. Its protein product is CARGTGVDTEAFF.

The rearrangement joins TRBV27 to TRBJ2-3; 8 nucleotides match TRBD2. V gave up 4 bases and J gave up 3 bases; unmatched junction bases: 6. The CDR3 consists of 15 residues. Germline CDR1 is MNHEY and CDR2 is SMNVEV (reference sequence). CDR3 in DNA: TGTGCCAGCAGTTGGGGTAGCGGGGTAACAGATACGCAGTATTTT. It specifies CASSWGSGVTDTQYF.

The genes are TRBV2 and TRBJ2-5; the match to TRBD2 covers 10 bases. The length of the CDR3 is 13 residues. V lost 4 bases and J lost 4; bases outside the gene matches: 0. Germline V CDR1 and CDR2: SNHLY, FYNNEI. CDR3 sequence (DNA): TGTGCCAGCAGTGGACTAGCGGGAGAGACCCAGTACTTC. This encodes CASSGLAGETQYF.

The rearrangement links TRBV5-1 to TRBJ1-2, with D perhaps matching TRBD1 (5 bases). The ends were cut back, 0 bases at V and 8 bases at J, with 11 bases in the middle. The CDR3 has 13 amino acids. CDR1 and CDR2 (germline): SGHRS, YFSETQ. CDR3 amino acids: CASSLDGRGGYTF. CDR3 nucleotide sequence: TGCGCCAGCAGCTTGGATGGGCGGGGGGGCTACACCTTC.

This clone was seen a single time. The CDR3 DNA follows: TGTGCCAGCAGCTTAGCGCCTCGGGAAGGGAATGGGCCTGAAGCTTTCTTT. Residues: CASSLAPREGNGPEAFF. The V call is TRBV7-9, the J call TRBJ1-1; D is uncertain. Trimming took 0 bases from V and 6 from J, leaving 20 bases between them. There are 17 residues in the CDR3. The germline CDR1 and CDR2 sequences are SEHNR and FQNEAQ (reference sequence).

The CDR3 DNA reads as TGTGCCAGCAACTGGGCTTCCCATCAGCCCCAGCATTTT. It translates to CASNWASHQPQHF. This chain connects TRBV2 to TRBJ1-5; D remains unclear. With 7 bases removed from V and 5 bases from J, the gap between germline ends came to 12 bases. CDR3 size: 13 residues. Germline CDR1 is SNHLY and CDR2 is FYNNEI.

The chain is built from TRBV10-3 and TRBJ2-3, with TRBD2 identical over 10 bases. CDR1 and CDR2 (germline): ENHRY, SYGVKD. With 5 bases clipped from V and 4 bases from J, the junction kept 6 bases outside the gene matches. CDR3 length: 15 residues. The CDR3, as DNA: TGTGCCATCAGTACCCAGCGGGGGGGCCCAGATACGCAGTATTTT. It translates to CAISTQRGGPDTQYF.

This rearrangement joins TRBV30 to TRBJ2-7; 7 bases match TRBD1. V dropped 1 base and J dropped 4; count of bases not matched to a gene: 10. Germline V CDR1 and CDR2: GTSNPN, SVGIG (reference sequence). The CDR3 runs to 15 residues. CDR3 sequence reads: CAWSEGTAGPYEQYF. The CDR3 region has the DNA TGTGCCTGGAGTGAGGGGACAGCCGGCCCTTACGAGCAGTACTTC.

This clone was counted only a few times. The J gene is TRBJ2-7, the V gene TRBV10-3; the match to TRBD2 covers 9 bases. V lost 6 bases to trimming and J lost 0 bases; unmatched junction nucleotides: 6. Per germline, CDR1 ENHRY and CDR2 SYGVKD. The CDR3 covers 15 residues. Here the CDR3 reads CAISPLAGNSYEQYF. The CDR3 coding sequence is TGTGCCATCAGCCCTCTAGCGGGGAACTCCTACGAGCAGTACTTC.

This clone was recorded only once. This chain links TRBV28 with TRBJ2-1; weak D call: TRBD1 (7 bases). The CDR3 covers 18 residues. CDR1 and CDR2 from the germline V gene are MDHEN and SYDVKM. V was shortened by 4 bases and J by 0 bases, with 19 bases between the two germline ends. DNA of the CDR3: TGTGCCAGCAGTTCTTTCTTCGGACAGGAGGGCTCCTACAATGAGCAGTTCTTC. This sequence encodes CASSSFFGQEGSYNEQFF.

The chain links TRBV10-3 to TRBJ2-5, with a tentative D call TRBD2 (5 bases). This CDR3 spans 14 amino acids. Germline CDR1 is ENHRY and CDR2 is SYGVKD. V shed 5 bases and J shed 2 bases, with 12 bases lying between them. CDR3 region: CAISQASGQETQYF. CDR3 coding DNA: TGTGCCATCAGTCAAGCGAGCGGACAAGAGACCCAGTACTTC.

The chain has TRBV6-1 and TRBJ1-5; TRBD1 aligns across 9 bases. CDR3 length: 15 amino acids. V was pared by 3 bases and J by 4 bases, with 4 bases of the junction left unmatched. CDR1 MNHNS and CDR2 SASEGT come from the germline V gene. The DNA for the CDR3 is TGTGCCAGCAGTGAGGGGACAGGGCGAAATCAGCCCCAGCATTTT. This translates into CASSEGTGRNQPQHF.

The CDR3: CASSSTWTSGYTDTQYF. The CDR3 DNA reads TGCGCCAGCAGCTCAACATGGACTAGCGGATATACAGATACGCAGTATTTT. The chain joins TRBV5-1 to TRBJ2-3; 10 nucleotides match TRBD2. The germline V gene encodes CDR1 SGHRS and CDR2 YFSETQ. V lost 3 bases and J lost 3; bases outside the gene matches: 10. The CDR3 extends over 17 amino acids.

This chain joins TRBV30 and TRBJ1-2; 9 bases fit TRBD1. CDR3 length: 12 amino acids. J lost 4 bases, V lost 4 bases, and 1 base had no gene match. The germline V gene encodes CDR1 GTSNPN and CDR2 SVGIG (reference sequence). CDR3 sequence reads: CAWTTGGYGYTF. For the CDR3, the DNA is TGTGCCTGGACGACAGGGGGCTATGGCTACACCTTC.

This clone was seen just once. V gene TRBV11-2 combines with J gene TRBJ1-1; 8 nucleotides match TRBD1. The CDR3 contains 14 residues. Germline CDR1 and CDR2: SGHAT and FQNNGV. V lost 5 bases and J lost 1; bases outside the gene matches: 3. The CDR3 nucleotides are TGTGCCAGCAGCCCCGGGACAGGGAACACTGAAGCTTTCTTT. Translated, it gives CASSPGTGNTEAFF.